This entry concerns a single T cell receptor beta chain. The antigen is not known. A much larger clonotype is one base distant, so this may be a read error. This sample stems from a study of T cells in Graves' hyperthyroidism and ophthalmopathy. Study-level results: Appearing also in blood were most of the thyroid clonotypes expanded above 0.001. Progression to ophthalmopathy was predicted a median of 6.5 months early.

The CDR3 runs to 12 residues. From germline, CDR1 is LGHNT and CDR2 FRNRAP. Researchers took RNA transcripts and amplified the TCR beta CDR3 regions from them. The HTBI primer set was used in a first-round RT-PCR of the TCR CDR3. In TCRdb, the multiplex PCR reads were re-called with MiXCR into one record per CDR3 protein. The sample records approximately 520,000 distinct CDR3 sequences, approximately 24% being singletons. Patients were excluded for uncontrolled infection, other autoimmune disease, pregnancy or lactation. Fresh peripheral blood, 10 ml, yielded the PBMCs. The TCR comes from a woman aged 25-40 years with Graves' ophthalmopathy. The material sequenced was blood. V is TRBV12-5 and J is TRBJ1-2; D unclear. The CDR3, as DNA: TGTGCTAGTGCCTTAGGATTGAGTGGCTACTCCTTC. Residues: CASALGLSGYSF.